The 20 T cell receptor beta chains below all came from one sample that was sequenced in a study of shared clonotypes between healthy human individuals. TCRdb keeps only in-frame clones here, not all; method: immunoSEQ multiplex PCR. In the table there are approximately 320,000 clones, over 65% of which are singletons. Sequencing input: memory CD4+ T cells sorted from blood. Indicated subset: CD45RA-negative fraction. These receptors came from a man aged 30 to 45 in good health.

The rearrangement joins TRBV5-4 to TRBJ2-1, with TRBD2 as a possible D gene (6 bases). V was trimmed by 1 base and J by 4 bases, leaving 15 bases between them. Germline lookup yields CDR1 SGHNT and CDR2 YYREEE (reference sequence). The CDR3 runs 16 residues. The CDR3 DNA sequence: TGTGCCAGCAGCTTGCCTCTCGCGGGATCGTACAATGAGCAGTTCTTC. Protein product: CASSLPLAGSYNEQFF.

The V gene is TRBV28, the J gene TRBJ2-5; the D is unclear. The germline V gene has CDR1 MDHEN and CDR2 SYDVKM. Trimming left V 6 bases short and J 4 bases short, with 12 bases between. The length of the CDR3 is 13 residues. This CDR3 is CASRKGSAETQYF. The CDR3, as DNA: TGTGCCAGCAGAAAGGGCTCCGCAGAGACCCAGTACTTC.

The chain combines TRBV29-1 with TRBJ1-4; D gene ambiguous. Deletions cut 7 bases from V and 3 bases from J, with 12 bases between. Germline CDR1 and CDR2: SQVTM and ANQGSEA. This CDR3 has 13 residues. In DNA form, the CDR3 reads TGCAGCGCTGGGAGCGGTTCTAATGAAAAACTGTTTTTT. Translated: CSAGSGSNEKLFF. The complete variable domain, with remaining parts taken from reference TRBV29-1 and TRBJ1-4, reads SAVISQKPSRDICQRGTSLTIQCQVDSQVTMMFWYRQQPGQSLTLIATANQGSEATYESGFVIDKFPISRPNLTFSTLTVSNMSPEDSSIYLCSAGSGSNEKLFFGSGTQLSVL.

CDR3 nucleotides: TGTGCCAGCAGTGCTAACAGGAACTTGGGGGAGCAGTACTTC. Translated: CASSANRNLGEQYF. V gene TRBV6-1 combines with J gene TRBJ2-7, with a weak D call TRBD1 (5 bases). CDR1 is MNHNS and CDR2 is SASEGT in the germline V gene. CDR3 size: 14 residues. The V gene lost 4 bases and the J gene lost 7 bases, with 17 bases spanning the gap.

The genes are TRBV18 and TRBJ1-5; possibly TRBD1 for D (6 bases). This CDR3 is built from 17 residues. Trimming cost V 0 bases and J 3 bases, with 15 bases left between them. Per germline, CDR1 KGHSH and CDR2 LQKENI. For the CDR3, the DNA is TGTGCCAGCTCACCACCGGGGACATCCGGATTCAATCAGCCCCAGCATTTT. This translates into CASSPPGTSGFNQPQHF.

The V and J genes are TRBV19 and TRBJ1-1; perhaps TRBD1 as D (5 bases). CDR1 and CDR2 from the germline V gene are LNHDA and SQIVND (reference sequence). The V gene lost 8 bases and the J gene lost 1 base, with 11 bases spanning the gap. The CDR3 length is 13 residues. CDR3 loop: CASLGRGNTEAFF. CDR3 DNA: TGTGCCAGTCTCGGTAGGGGGAACACTGAAGCTTTCTTT.

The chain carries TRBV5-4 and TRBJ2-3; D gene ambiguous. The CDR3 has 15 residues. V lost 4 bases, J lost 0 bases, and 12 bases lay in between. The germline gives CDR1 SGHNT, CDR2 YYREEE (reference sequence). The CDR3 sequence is CASSPSPGSTDTQYF. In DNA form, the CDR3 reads TGTGCCAGCAGCCCGTCCCCCGGGAGCACAGATACGCAGTATTTT.

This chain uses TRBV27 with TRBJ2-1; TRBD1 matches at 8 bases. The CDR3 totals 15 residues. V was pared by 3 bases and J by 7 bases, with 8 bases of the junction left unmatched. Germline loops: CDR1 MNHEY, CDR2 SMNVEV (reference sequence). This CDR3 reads CASSFVAGGGNEQFF. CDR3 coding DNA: TGTGCCAGCAGTTTCGTGGCAGGGGGCGGGAATGAGCAGTTCTTC.

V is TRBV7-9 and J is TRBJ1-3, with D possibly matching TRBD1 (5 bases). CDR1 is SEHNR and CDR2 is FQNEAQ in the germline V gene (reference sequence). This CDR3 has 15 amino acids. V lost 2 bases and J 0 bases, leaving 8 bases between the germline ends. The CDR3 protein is CASSLQGLSGNTIYF. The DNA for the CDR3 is TGTGCCAGCAGCTTACAGGGACTCTCTGGAAACACCATATATTTT.

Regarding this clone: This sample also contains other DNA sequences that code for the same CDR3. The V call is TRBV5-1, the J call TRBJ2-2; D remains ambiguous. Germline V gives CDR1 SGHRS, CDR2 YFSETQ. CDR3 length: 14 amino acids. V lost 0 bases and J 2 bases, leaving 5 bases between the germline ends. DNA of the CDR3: TGCGCCAGCAGCTTGGACCCAAACACCGGGGAGCTGTTTTTT. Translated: CASSLDPNTGELFF.

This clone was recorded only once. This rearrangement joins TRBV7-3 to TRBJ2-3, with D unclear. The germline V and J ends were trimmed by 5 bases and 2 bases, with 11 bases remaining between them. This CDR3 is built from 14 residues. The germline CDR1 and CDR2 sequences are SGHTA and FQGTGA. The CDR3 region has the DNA TGTGCCAGCAGCCTGACTGGGTTCACAGATACGCAGTATTTT. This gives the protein CASSLTGFTDTQYF.

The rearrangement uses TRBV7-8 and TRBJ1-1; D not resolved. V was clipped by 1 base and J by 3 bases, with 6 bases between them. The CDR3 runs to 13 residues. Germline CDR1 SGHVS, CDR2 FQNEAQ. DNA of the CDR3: TGTGCCAGCAGCTTAGGCGGCGACACTGAAGCTTTCTTT. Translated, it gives CASSLGGDTEAFF.

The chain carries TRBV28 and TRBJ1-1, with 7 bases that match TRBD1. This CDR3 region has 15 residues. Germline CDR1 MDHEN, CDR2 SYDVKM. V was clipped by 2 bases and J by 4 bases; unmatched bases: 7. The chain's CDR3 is CASSLPRQGSTEAFF. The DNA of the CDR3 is TGTGCCAGCAGTTTACCACGACAGGGAAGCACTGAAGCTTTCTTT.

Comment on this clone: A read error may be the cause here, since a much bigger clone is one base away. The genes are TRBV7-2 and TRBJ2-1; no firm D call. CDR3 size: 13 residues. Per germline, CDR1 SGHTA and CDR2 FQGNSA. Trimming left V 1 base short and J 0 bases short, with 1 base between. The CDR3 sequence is CASSLDSYNEQFF. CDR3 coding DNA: TGTGCCAGCAGCTTAGACTCCTACAATGAGCAGTTCTTC.

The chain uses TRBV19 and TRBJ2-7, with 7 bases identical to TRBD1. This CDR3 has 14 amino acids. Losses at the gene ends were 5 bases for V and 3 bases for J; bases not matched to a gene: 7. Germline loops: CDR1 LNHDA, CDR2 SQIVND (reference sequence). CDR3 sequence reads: CASSSPGQNYEQYF. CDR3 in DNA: TGTGCCAGTAGTTCCCCGGGACAGAACTACGAGCAGTACTTC.

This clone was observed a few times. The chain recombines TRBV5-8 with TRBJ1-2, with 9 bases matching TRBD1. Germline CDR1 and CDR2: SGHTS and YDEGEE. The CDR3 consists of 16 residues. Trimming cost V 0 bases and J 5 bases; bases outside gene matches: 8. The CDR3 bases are TGTGCCAGCAGCTTGGACAGGGGGCGCGGAGAGTATGGCTACACCTTC. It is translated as CASSLDRGRGEYGYTF.

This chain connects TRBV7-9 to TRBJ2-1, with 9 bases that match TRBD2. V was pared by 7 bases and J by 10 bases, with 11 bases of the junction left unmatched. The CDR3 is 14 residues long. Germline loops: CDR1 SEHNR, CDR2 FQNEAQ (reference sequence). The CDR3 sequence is CASTSPGREGEQFF. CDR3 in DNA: TGTGCCAGCACCTCCCCTGGGCGGGAGGGCGAGCAGTTCTTC.

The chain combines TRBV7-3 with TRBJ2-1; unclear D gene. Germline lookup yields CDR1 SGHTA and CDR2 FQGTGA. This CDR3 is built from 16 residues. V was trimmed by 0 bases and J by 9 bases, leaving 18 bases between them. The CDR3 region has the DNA TGTGCCAGCAGCTTAACTCATAGCCTGGGCAGTGCTGAGCAGTTCTTC. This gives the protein CASSLTHSLGSAEQFF.

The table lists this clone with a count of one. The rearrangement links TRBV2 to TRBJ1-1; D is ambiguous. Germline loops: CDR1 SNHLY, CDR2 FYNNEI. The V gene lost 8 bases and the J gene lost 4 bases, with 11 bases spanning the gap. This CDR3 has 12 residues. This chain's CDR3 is CASELVGTEAFF. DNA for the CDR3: TGTGCCAGCGAACTAGTGGGCACTGAAGCTTTCTTT.

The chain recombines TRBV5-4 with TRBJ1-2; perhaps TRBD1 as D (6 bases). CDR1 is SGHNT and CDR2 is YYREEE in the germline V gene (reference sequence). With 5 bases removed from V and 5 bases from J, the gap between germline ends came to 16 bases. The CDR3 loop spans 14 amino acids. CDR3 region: CASRARDNAYGYTF. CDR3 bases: TGTGCCAGCAGGGCGAGGGACAACGCATATGGCTACACCTTC.